This T cell receptor (beta chain) is drawn from a study of cytomegalovirus exposure and HLA in healthy donors. PCR was performed using 60 Vbeta and 13 Jbeta primers. As processed by the authors: Counted up in a later analysis, unique TCR beta chains came to roughly 80 million, with roughly 11 million shared. Generated by immunoSEQ multiplex PCR, the TCRdb table keeps only in-frame clones and is missing some. From that table come the V and J calls and clone size; the DNA was used to work out D and trimming. In the table there are approximately 160,000 clones, 60% to 80% of which are singletons. Germline values: CDR1 SGHAT, CDR2 FQNNGV. CDR3 length: 14 residues. J was trimmed by 0 bases and V by 6 bases; bases with no gene match: 5.

The chain combines TRBV11-2 with TRBJ2-7; TRBD1 matches 7 bases. This sequence originates from a middle-aged woman in good health and CMV-seropositive. Sequencing was done on a sample of PBMCs. CDR3 loop: CASRNRDSSYEQYF. The CDR3 DNA reads as TGTGCCAGCAGAAACCGGGACAGCTCCTACGAGCAGTACTTC.